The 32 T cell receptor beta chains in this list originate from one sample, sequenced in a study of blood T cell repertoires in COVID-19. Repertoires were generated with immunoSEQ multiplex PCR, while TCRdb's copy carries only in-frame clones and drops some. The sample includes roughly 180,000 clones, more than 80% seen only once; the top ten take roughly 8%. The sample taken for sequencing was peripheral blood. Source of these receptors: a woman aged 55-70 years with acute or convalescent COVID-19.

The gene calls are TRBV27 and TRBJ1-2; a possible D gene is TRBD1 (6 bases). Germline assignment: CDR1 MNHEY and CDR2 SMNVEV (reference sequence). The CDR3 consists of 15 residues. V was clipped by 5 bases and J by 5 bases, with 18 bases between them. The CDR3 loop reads CASSTYHRDQYGYTF. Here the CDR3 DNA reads TGTGCCAGCAGTACATACCACAGGGATCAGTATGGCTACACCTTC.

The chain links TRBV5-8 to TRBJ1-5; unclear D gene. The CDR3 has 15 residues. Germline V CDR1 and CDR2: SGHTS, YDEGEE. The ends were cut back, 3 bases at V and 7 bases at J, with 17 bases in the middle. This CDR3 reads CASSSPGSFGQPQHF. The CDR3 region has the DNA TGTGCCAGCAGCTCCCCCGGTTCTTTCGGGCAGCCCCAGCATTTT.

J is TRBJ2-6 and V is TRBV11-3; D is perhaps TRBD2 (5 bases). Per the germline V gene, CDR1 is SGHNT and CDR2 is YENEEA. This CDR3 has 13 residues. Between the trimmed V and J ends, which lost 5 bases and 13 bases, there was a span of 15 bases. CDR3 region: CASSPVASGVLTF. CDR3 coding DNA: TGTGCCAGCAGCCCCGTAGCCTCGGGGGTCCTGACTTTC.

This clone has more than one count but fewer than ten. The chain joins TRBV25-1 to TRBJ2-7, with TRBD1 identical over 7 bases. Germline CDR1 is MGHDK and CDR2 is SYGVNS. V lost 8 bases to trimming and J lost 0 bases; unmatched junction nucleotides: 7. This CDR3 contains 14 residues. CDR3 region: CASSRTGGSYEQYF. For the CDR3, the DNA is TGTGCCAGCTCCCGGACAGGAGGCTCCTACGAGCAGTACTTC.

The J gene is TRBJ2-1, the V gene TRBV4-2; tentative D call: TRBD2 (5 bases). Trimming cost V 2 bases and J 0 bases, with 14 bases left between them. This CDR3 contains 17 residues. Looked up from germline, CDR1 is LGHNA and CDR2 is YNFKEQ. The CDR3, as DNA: TGTGCCAGCAGCCAACACCAGCTGGGGAGCTCCTACAATGAGCAGTTCTTC. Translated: CASSQHQLGSSYNEQFF.

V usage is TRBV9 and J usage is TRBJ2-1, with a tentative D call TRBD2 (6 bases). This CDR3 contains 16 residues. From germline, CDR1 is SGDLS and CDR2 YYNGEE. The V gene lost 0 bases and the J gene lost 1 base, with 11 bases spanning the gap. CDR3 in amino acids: CASSVAGRGSYNEQFF. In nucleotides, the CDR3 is TGTGCCAGCAGCGTAGCCGGGAGAGGATCCTACAATGAGCAGTTCTTC.

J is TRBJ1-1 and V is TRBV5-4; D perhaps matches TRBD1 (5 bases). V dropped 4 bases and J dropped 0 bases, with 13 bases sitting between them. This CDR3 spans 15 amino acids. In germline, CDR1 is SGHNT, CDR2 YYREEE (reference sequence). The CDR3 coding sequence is TGTGCCAGCAGCGGGGCAGGCAGGGTGAACACTGAAGCTTTCTTT. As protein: CASSGAGRVNTEAFF.

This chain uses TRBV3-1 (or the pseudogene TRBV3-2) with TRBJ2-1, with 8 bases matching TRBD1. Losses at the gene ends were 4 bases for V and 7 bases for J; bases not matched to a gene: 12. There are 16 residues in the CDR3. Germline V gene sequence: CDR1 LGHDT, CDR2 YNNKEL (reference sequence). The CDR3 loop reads CASSRRTGKNPNEQFF. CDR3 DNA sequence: TGTGCCAGCAGCCGACGGACAGGGAAAAATCCTAATGAGCAGTTCTTC.

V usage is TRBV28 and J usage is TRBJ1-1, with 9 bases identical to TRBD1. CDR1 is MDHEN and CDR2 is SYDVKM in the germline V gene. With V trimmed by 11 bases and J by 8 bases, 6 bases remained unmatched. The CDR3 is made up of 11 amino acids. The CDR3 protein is CAVTGGVEAFF. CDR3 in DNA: TGTGCCGTTACAGGGGGCGTAGAAGCTTTCTTT.

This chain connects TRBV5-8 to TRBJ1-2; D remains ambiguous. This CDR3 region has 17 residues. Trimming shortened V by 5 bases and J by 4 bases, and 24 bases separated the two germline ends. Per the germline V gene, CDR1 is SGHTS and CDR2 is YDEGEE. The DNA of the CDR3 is TGTGCCAGCAGTCTAACCCTTCTCGGTAGTCGGTTCTATGGCTACACCTTC. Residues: CASSLTLLGSRFYGYTF.

The CDR3 DNA is TGTGCCAGTAGTATATGGACAGGGGGTCACAACACTGAAGCTTTCTTT. Protein: CASSIWTGGHNTEAFF. The chain links TRBV19 to TRBJ1-1; 10 bases map to TRBD1. After removal of 2 bases from V and 2 bases from J, the junction contained 5 bases not matched to a gene. This CDR3 has 16 amino acids. The germline V gene has CDR1 LNHDA and CDR2 SQIVND (reference sequence).

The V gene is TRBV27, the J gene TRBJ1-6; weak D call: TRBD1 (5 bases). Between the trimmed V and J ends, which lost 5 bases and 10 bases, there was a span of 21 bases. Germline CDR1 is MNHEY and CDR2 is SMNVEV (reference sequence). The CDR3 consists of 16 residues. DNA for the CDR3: TGTGCCAGCAGTGCTTCTCCGGGGGTTGGGTTATCACCCCTCCACTTT. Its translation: CASSASPGVGLSPLHF.

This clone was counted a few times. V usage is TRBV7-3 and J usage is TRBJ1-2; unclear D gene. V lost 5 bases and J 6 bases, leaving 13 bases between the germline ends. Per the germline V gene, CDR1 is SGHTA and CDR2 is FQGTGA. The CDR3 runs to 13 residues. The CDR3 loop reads CASSQTTNDGYTF. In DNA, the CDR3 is TGTGCCAGCAGCCAGACTACGAACGATGGCTACACCTTC.

The CDR3 here is CASSPASRPGQGNYEQYF. In nucleotides, the CDR3 is TGTGCCAGCAGTCCTGCGTCGCGACCGGGACAGGGGAACTACGAGCAGTACTTC. This chain connects TRBV2 to TRBJ2-7; 10 bases are a match to TRBD1. Losses at the gene ends were 5 bases for V and 3 bases for J; bases not matched to a gene: 16. Germline CDR1 SNHLY, CDR2 FYNNEI. The CDR3 spans 18 residues.

CDR3 nucleotide sequence: TGTGCCAGCAGCCAACAGGGTCCCTATGGCTACACCTTC. Protein: CASSQQGPYGYTF. V is TRBV3-1 (or the pseudogene TRBV3-2) and J is TRBJ1-2; a possible D gene is TRBD1 (5 bases). Per the germline V gene, CDR1 is LGHDT and CDR2 is YNNKEL (reference sequence). V was shortened by 2 bases and J by 4 bases, with 8 bases between the two germline ends. The CDR3 covers 13 residues.

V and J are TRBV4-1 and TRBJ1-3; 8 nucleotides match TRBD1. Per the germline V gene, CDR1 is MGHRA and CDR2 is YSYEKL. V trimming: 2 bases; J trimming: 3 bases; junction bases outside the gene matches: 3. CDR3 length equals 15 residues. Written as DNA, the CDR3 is TGCGCCAGCAGCCAAACACAGGGGGTTGGAAACACCATATATTTT. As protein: CASSQTQGVGNTIYF.

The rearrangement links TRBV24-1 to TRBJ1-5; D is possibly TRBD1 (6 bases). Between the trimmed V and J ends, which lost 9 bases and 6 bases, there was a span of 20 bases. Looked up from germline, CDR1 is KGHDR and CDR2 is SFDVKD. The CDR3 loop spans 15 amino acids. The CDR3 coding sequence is TGTGCCACCCGATTACCCAGGGAGGGGGGTCAGCCCCAGCATTTT. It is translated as CATRLPREGGQPQHF.

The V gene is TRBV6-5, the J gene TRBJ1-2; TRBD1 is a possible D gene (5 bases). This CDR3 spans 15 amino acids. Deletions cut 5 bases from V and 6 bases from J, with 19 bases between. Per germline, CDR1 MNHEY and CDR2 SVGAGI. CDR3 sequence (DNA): TGTGCCAGCAGTACCCCAGGGCCGGGAGGTGATGGCTACACCTTC. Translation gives CASSTPGPGGDGYTF.

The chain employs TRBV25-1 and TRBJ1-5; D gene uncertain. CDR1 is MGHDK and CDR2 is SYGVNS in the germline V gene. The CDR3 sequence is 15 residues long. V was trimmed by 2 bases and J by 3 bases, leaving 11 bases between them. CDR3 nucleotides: TGTGCCAGCAGTGAAGATGCAGGCTACAATCAGCCCCAGCATTTT. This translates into CASSEDAGYNQPQHF.

CDR3 sequence: CASSPGHWDEKLFF. For the CDR3, the DNA is TGTGCCAGCTCACCGGGACATTGGGATGAAAAACTGTTTTTT. The chain is built from TRBV18 and TRBJ1-4; D is possibly TRBD1 (6 bases). Looked up from germline, CDR1 is KGHSH and CDR2 is LQKENI. Deletions cut 3 bases from V and 6 bases from J, with 11 bases between. The CDR3 covers 14 residues. Combining the CDR3 with reference TRBV18 and TRBJ1-4 gives the whole variable domain NAGVMQNPRHLVRRRGQEARLRCSPMKGHSHVYWYRQLPEEGLKFMVYLQKENIIDESGMPKERFSAEFPKEGPSILRIQQVVRGDSAAYFCASSPGHWDEKLFFGSGTQLSVL.

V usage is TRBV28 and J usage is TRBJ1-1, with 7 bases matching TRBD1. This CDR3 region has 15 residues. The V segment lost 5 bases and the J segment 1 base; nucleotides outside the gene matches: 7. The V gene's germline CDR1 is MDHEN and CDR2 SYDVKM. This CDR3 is CASSAPDRPNTEAFF. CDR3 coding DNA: TGTGCCAGCAGTGCGCCGGACAGGCCGAACACTGAAGCTTTCTTT. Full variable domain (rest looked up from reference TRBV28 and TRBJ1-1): DVKVTQSSRYLVKRTGEKVFLECVQDMDHENMFWYRQDPGLGLRLIYFSYDVKMKEKGDIPEGYSVSREKKERFSLILESASTNQTSMYLCASSAPDRPNTEAFFGQGTRLTVV.

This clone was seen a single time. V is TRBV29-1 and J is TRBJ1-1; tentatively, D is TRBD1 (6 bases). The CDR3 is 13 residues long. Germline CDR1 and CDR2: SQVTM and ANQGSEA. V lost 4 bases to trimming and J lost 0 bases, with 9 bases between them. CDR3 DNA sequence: TGCAGCGTTGGGGACACCCTGAACACTGAAGCTTTCTTT. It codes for CSVGDTLNTEAFF.

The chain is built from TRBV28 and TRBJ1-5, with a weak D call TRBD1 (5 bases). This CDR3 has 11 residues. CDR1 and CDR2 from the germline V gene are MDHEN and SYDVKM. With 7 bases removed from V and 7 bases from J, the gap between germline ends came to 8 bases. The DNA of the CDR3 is TGTGCCAGCACTTCAGGGCAGCCCCAGCATTTT. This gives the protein CASTSGQPQHF.

The CDR3 DNA reads TGTGCCAGCAGGGATATTCCGGGACAGGGCTCTGGAAACACCATATATTTT. It translates to CASRDIPGQGSGNTIYF. V usage is TRBV28 and J usage is TRBJ1-3, with 9 bases identical to TRBD1. Germline V lookup: CDR1 MDHEN, CDR2 SYDVKM. Trimming at V came to 6 bases and at J to 0 bases, leaving 9 bases not matched to a gene. This CDR3 contains 17 residues.

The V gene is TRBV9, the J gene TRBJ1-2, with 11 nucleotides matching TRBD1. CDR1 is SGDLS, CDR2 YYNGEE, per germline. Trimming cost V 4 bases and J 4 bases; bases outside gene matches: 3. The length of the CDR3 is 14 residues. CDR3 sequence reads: CASSSGTGGYGYTF. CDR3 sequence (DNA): TGTGCCAGCAGCTCCGGGACAGGGGGCTATGGCTACACCTTC.

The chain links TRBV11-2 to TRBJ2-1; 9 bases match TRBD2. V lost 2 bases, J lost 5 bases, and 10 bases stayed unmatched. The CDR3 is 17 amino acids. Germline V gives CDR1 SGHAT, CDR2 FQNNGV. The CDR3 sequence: CASSLRGAGGPNNEQFF. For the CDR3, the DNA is TGTGCCAGCAGCTTAAGGGGCGCGGGAGGGCCAAACAATGAGCAGTTCTTC.

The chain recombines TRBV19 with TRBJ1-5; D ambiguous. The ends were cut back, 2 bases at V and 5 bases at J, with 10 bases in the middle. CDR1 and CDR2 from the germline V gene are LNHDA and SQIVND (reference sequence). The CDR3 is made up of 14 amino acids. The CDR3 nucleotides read TGTGCCAGTAGTATACAAAGGGAGGATCAGCCCCAGCATTTT. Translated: CASSIQREDQPQHF.

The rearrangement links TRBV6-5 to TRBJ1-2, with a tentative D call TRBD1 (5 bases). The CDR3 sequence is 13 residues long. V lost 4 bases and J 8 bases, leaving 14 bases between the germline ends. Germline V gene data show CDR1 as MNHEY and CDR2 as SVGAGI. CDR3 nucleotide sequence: TGTGCCAGCAGTTCCCCAGGGTTGGGGGGCTACACCTTC. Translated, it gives CASSSPGLGGYTF.

The CDR3 sequence is CASSSLAGALNEQFF. DNA for the CDR3: TGTGCCAGCAGTTCGTTAGCGGGAGCTTTAAATGAGCAGTTCTTC. The genes are TRBV27 and TRBJ2-1; TRBD2 matches 9 bases. V lost 4 bases to trimming and J lost 7 bases; unmatched junction nucleotides: 8. The CDR3 totals 15 residues. Germline loops: CDR1 MNHEY, CDR2 SMNVEV (reference sequence).

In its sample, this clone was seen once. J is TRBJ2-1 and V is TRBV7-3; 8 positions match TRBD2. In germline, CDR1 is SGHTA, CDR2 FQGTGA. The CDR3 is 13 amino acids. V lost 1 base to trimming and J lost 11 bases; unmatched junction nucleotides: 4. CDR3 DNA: TGTGCCAGCAGCTTAAATCTAGCGGGCCAGCAGTTCTTC. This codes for CASSLNLAGQQFF.

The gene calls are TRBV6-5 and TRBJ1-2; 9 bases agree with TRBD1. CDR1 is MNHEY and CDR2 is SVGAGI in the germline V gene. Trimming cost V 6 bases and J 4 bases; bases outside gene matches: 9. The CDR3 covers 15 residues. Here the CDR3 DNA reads TGTGCCAGCAGGGCCGGGACAGGGTTAGTCTATGGCTACACCTTC. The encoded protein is CASRAGTGLVYGYTF.

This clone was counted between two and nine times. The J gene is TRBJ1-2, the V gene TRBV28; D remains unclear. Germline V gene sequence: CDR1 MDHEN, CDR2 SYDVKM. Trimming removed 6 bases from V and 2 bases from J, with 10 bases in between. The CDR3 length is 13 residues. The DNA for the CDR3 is TGTGCCAGCAGGGAGCCCGGGAACTATGGCTACACCTTC. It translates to CASREPGNYGYTF.